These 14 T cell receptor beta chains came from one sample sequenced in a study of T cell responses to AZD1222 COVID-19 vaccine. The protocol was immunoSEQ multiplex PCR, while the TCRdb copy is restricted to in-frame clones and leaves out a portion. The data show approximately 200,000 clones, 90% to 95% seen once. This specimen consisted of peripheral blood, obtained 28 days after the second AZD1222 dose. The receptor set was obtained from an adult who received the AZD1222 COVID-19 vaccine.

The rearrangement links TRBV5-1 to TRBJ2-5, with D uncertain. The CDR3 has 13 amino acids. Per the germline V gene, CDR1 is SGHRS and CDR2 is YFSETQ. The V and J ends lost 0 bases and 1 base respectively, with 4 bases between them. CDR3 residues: CASSLGLQETQYF. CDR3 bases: TGCGCCAGCAGCTTGGGGCTCCAAGAGACCCAGTACTTC. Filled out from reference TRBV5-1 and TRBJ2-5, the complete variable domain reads KAGVTQTPRYLIKTRGQQVTLSCSPISGHRSVSWYQQTPGQGLQFLFEYFSETQRNKGNFPGRFSGRQFSNSRSEMNVSTLELGDSALYLCASSLGLQETQYFGPGTRLLVL.

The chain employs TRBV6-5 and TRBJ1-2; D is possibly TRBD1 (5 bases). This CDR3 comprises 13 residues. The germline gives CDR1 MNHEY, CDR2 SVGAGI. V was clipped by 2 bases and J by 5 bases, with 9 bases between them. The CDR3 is CASSYRDGYGYTF. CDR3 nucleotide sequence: TGTGCCAGCAGTTACCGGGACGGGTATGGCTACACCTTC.

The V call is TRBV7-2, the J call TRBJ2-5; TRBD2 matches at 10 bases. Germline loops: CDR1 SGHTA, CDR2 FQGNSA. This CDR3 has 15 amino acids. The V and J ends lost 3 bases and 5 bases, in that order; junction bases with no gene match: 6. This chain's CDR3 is CASSLTSGPFETQYF. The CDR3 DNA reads TGTGCCAGCAGCTTGACTAGCGGGCCATTTGAGACCCAGTACTTC.

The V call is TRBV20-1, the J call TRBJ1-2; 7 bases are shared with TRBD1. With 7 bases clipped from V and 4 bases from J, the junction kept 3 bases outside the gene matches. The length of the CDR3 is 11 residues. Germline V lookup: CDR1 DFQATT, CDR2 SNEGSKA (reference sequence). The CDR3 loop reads CSVRDSYGYTF. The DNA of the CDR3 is TGCAGTGTCCGGGACAGCTATGGCTACACCTTC.

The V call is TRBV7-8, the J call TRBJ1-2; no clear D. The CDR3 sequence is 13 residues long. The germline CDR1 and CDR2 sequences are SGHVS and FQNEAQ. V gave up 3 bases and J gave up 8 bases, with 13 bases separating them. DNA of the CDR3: TGTGCCAGCAGCTTCAGAAGGGCTGAGGGCTACACCTTC. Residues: CASSFRRAEGYTF.

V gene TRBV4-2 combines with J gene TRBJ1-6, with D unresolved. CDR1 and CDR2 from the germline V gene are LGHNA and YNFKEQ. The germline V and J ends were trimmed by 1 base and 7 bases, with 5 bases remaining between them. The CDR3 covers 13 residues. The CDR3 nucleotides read TGTGCCAGCAGCCAAGTCCAGAATTCACCCCTCCACTTT. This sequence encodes CASSQVQNSPLHF.

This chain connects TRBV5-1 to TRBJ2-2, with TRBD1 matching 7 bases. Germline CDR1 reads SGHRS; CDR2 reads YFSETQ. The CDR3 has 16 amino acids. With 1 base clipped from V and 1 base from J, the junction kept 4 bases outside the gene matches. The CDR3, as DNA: TGCGCCAGCAGCTTGTCAGGGGGTCGGAACACCGGGGAGCTGTTTTTT. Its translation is CASSLSGGRNTGELFF.

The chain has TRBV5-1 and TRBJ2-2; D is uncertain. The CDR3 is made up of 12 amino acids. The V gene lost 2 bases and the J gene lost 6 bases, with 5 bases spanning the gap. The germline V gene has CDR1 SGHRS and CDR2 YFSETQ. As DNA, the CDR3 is TGCGCCAGCAGCTTAGAGGCCGGGGAGCTGTTTTTT. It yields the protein CASSLEAGELFF.

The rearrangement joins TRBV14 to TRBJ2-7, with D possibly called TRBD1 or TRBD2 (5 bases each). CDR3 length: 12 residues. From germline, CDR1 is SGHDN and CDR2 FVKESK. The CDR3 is CGPGADTYEQYF. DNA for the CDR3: TGTGGGCCCGGGGCGGATACCTACGAGCAGTACTTC.

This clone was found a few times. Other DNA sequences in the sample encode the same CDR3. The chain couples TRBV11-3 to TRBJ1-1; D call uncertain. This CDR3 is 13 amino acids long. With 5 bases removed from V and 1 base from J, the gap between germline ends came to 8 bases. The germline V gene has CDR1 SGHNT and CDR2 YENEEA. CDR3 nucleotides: TGTGCCAGCAGCCTAGCAGGGAACACTGAAGCTTTCTTT. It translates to CASSLAGNTEAFF.

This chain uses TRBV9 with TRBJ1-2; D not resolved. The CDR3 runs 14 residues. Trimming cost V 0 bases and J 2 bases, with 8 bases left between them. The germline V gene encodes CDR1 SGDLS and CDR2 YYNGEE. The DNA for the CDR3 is TGTGCCAGCAGCGTAGAAACATCAAACTATGGCTACACCTTC. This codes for CASSVETSNYGYTF.

The CDR3 here is CASSLRGSTDTQYF. The DNA for the CDR3 is TGTGCCAGCAGTTTACGTGGTAGCACAGATACGCAGTATTTT. The chain employs TRBV28 and TRBJ2-3; D gene uncertain. Deletions cut 2 bases from V and 0 bases from J, with 6 bases between. Germline V CDR1 and CDR2: MDHEN, SYDVKM. This CDR3 has 14 residues.

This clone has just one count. The CDR3 loop is CASTPRSSGSHEQYF. In nucleotides, the CDR3 is TGTGCCAGCACCCCAAGGTCTAGCGGGAGCCACGAGCAGTACTTC. The rearrangement links TRBV3-1 (or the pseudogene TRBV3-2) to TRBJ2-7; TRBD2 aligns across 10 bases. This CDR3 region has 15 residues. The germline CDR1 and CDR2 sequences are LGHDT and YNNKEL (reference sequence). The trim removed 7 bases at V and 5 bases at J, leaving 11 bases unmatched.

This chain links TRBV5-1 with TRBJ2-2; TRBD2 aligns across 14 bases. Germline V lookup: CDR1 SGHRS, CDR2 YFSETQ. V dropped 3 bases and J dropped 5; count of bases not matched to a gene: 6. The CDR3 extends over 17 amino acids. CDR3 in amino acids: CASSSGTSGSRTGELFF. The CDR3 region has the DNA TGCGCCAGCAGCTCCGGGACTAGCGGGAGTAGAACCGGGGAGCTGTTTTTT.